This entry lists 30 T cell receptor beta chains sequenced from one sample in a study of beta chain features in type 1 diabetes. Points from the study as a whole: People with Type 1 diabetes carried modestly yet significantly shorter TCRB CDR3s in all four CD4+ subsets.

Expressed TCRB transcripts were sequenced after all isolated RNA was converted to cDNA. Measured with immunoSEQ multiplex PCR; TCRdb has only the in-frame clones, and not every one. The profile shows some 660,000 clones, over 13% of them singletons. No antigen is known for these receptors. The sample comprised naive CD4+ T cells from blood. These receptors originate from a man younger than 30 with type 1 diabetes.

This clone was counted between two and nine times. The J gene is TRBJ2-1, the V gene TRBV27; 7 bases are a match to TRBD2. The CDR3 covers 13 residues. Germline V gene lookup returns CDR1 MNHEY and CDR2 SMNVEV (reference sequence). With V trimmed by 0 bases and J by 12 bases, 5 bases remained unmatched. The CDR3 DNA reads TGTGCCAGCAGTTTATCGTGGGGGGGGAGGCAGTTCTTC. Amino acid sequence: CASSLSWGGRQFF.

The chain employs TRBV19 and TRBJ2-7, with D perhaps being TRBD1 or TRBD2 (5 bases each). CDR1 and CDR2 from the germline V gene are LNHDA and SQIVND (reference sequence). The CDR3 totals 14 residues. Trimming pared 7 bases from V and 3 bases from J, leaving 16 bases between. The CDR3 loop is CASNEGSTYYEQYF. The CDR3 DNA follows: TGTGCCAGTAACGAGGGGAGTACTTACTACGAGCAGTACTTC.

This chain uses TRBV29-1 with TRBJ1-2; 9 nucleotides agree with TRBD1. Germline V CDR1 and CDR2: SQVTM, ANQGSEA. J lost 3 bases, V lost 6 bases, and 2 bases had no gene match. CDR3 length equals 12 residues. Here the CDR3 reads CSVQGADYGYTF. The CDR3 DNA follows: TGCAGCGTACAGGGGGCTGACTATGGCTACACCTTC.

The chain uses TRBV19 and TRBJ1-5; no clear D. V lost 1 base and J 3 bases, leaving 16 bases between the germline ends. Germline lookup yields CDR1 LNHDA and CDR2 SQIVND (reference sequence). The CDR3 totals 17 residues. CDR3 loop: CASSIVLQTAPNQPQHF. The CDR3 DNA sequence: TGTGCCAGTAGTATAGTTCTTCAAACAGCTCCCAATCAGCCCCAGCATTTT.

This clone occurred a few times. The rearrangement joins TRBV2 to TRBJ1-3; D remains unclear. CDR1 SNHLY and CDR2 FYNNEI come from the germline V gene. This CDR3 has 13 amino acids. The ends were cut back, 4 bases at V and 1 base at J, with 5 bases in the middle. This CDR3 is CASSVQSGNTIYF. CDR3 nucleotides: TGTGCCAGCAGTGTACAGTCTGGAAACACCATATATTTT.

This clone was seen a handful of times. The CDR3 DNA sequence: TGTGCCAGTACCGGGACAGGGGGCTCCGAGCAGTACTTC. Protein sequence: CASTGTGGSEQYF. The chain has TRBV9 and TRBJ2-7; 12 bases fit TRBD1. Germline CDR1 reads SGDLS; CDR2 reads YYNGEE. With V trimmed by 8 bases and J by 6 bases, 6 bases remained unmatched. The CDR3 covers 13 residues.

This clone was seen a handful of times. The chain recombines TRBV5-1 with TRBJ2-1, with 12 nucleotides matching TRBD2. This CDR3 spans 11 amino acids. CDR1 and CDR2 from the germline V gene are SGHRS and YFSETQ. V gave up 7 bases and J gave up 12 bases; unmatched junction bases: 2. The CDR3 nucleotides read TGCGCCAGCGGACTAGCGGGATTGCAGTTCTTC. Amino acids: CASGLAGLQFF.

CDR3 protein: CASSLGWQKIQETQYF. CDR3 DNA: TGTGCCAGCAGCTTAGGGTGGCAGAAAATACAAGAGACCCAGTACTTC. The V gene is TRBV7-2, the J gene TRBJ2-5; D is unclear. The germline V gene encodes CDR1 SGHTA and CDR2 FQGNSA. V lost 1 base and J lost 2, with 14 bases in between. The CDR3 runs to 16 residues.

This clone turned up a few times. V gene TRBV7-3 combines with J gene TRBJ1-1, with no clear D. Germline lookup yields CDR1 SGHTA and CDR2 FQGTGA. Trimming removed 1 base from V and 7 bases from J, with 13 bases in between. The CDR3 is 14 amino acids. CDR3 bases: TGTGCCAGCAGCTTAAATAGGGCCACCTTTGAAGCTTTCTTT. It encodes CASSLNRATFEAFF.

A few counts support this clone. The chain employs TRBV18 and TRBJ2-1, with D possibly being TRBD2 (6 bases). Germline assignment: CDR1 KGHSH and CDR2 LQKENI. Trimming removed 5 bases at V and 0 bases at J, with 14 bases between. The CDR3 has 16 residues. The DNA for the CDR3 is TGTGCCAGCTCATCGAGGACTAACCCCTCCTACAATGAGCAGTTCTTC. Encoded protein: CASSSRTNPSYNEQFF.

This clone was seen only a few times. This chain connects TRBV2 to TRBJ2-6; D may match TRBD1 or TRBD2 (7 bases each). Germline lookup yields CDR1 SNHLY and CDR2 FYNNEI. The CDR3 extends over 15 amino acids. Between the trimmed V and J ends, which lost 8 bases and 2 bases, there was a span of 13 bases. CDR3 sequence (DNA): TGTGCCAGCTCGGGGGGACAGCCTGGGGCCAACGTCCTGACTTTC. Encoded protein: CASSGGQPGANVLTF. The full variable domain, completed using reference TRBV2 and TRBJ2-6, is EPEVTQTPSHQVTQMGQEVILRCVPISNHLYFYWYRQILGQKVEFLVSFYNNEISEKSEIFDDQFSVERPDGSNFTLKIRSTKLEDSAMYFCASSGGQPGANVLTFGAGSRLTVL.

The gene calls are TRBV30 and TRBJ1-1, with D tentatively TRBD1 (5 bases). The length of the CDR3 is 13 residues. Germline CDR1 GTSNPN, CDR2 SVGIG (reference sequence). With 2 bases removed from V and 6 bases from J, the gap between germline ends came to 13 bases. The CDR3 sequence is CAWSPGGISEAFF. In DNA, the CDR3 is TGTGCCTGGAGTCCTGGGGGGATATCTGAAGCTTTCTTT.

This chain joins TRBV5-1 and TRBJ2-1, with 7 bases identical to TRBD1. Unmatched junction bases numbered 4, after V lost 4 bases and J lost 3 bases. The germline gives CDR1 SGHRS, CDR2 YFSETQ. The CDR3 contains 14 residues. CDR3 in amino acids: CASSGTANYNEQFF. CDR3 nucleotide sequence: TGCGCCAGCAGCGGGACAGCGAACTACAATGAGCAGTTCTTC.

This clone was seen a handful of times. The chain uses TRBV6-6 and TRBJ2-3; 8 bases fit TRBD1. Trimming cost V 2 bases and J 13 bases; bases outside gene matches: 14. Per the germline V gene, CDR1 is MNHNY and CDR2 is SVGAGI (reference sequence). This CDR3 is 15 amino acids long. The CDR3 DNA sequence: TGTGCCAGCAGTTACCAGGGACAGGCCCATATGGTAAAGTATTTT. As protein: CASSYQGQAHMVKYF.

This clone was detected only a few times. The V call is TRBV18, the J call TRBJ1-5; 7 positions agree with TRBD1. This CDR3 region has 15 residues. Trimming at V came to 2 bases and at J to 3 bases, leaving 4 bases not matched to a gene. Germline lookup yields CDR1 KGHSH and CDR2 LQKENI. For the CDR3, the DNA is TGTGCCAGCTCACCAGGGGACAGACTCAATCAGCCCCAGCATTTT. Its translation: CASSPGDRLNQPQHF.

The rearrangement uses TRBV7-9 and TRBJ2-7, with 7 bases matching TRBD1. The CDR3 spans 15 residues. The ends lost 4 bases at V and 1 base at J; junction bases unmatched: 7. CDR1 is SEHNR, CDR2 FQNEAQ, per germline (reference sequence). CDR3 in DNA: TGTGCCAGCAGCTCGGCACAGGGGAAATCCTACGAGCAGTACTTC. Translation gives CASSSAQGKSYEQYF.

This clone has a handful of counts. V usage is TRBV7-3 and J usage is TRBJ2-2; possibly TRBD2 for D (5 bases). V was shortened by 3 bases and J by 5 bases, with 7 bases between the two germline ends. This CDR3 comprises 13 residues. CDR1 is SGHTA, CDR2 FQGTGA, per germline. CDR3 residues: CASSFTRTGELFF. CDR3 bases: TGTGCCAGCAGCTTCACTAGGACCGGGGAGCTGTTTTTT.

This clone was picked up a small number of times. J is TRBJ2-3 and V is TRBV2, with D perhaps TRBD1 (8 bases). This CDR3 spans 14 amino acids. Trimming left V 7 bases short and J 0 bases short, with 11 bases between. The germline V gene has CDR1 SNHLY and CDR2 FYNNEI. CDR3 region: CASNRGGSTDTQYF. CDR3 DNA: TGTGCCAGCAACAGGGGGGGAAGCACAGATACGCAGTATTTT.

CDR3 bases: TGCGCCAGCACCCTCACAGATACGCAGTATTTT. Translation: CASTLTDTQYF. The rearrangement links TRBV5-1 to TRBJ2-3; D is uncertain. This CDR3 is built from 11 residues. Between the trimmed V and J ends, which lost 6 bases and 2 bases, there was a span of 4 bases. Germline CDR1 reads SGHRS; CDR2 reads YFSETQ.

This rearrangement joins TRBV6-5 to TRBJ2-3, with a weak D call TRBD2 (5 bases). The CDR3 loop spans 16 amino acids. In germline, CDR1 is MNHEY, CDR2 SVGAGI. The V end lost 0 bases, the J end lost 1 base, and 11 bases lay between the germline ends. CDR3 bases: TGTGCCAGCAGTTACTCGATCGGGGTGGGCACAGATACGCAGTATTTT. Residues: CASSYSIGVGTDTQYF.

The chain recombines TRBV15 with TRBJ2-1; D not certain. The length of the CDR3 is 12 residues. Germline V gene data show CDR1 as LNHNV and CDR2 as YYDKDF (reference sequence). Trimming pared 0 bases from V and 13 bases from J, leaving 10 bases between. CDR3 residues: CATSRDQNPQFF. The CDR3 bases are TGTGCCACCAGCAGAGATCAGAACCCCCAGTTCTTC.

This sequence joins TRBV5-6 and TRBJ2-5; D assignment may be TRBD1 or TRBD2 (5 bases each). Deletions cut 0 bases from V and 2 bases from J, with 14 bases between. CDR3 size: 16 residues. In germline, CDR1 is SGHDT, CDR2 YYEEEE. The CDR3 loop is CASSLETGGLQETQYF. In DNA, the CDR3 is TGTGCCAGCAGCTTGGAAACAGGAGGTTTGCAAGAGACCCAGTACTTC.

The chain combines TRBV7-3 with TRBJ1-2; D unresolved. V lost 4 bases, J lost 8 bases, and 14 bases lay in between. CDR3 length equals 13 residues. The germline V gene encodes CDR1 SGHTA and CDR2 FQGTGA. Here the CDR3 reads CASSSQDLGGYTF. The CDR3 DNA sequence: TGTGCCAGCAGCTCCCAGGACCTGGGGGGCTACACCTTC.

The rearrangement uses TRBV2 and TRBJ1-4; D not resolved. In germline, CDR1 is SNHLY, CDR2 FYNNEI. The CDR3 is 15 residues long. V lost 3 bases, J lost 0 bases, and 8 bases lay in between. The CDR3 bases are TGTGCCAGCAGTGACTCCCGATCAACTAATGAAAAACTGTTTTTT. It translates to CASSDSRSTNEKLFF.

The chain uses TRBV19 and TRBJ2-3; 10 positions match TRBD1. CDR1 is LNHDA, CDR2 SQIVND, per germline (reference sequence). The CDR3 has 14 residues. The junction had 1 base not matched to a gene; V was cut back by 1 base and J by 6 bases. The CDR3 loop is CASSIGQGADTQYF. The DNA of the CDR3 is TGTGCCAGTAGTATAGGACAGGGGGCCGATACGCAGTATTTT.

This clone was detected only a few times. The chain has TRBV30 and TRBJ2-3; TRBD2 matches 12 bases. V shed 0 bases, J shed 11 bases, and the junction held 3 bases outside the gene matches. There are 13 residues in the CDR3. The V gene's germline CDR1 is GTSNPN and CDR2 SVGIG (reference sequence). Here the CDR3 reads CAWSVKLAGGQYF. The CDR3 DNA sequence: TGTGCCTGGAGTGTGAAACTAGCGGGAGGGCAGTATTTT.

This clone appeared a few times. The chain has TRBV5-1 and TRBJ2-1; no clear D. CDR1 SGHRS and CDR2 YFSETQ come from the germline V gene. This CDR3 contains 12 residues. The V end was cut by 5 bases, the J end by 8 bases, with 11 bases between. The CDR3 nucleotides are TGCGCCAGCAGGAGGTACGGCGATGAGCAGTTCTTC. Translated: CASRRYGDEQFF.

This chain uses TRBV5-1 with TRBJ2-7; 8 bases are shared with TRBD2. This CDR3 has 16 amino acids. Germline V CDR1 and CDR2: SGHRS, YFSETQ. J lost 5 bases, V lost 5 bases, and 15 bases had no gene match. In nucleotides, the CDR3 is TGCGCCAGCAGGCCGACGGGGACTAGGAGCGGCGACGAGCAGTACTTC. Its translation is CASRPTGTRSGDEQYF.

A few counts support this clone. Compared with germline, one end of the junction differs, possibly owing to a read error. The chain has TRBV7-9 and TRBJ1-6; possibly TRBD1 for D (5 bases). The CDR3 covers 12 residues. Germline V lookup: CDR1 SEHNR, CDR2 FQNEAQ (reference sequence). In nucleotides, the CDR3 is TGTGCCAGCAGCGCTACCTTGGACACGTTGGACTTT. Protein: CASSATLDTLDF.

The CDR3 loop reads CSSSPANNEQFF. In DNA form, the CDR3 reads TGCAGTTCGAGCCCGGCCAACAATGAGCAGTTCTTC. The chain has TRBV29-1 and TRBJ2-1, with D uncertain. The germline V gene encodes CDR1 SQVTM and CDR2 ANQGSEA. CDR3 length: 12 residues.